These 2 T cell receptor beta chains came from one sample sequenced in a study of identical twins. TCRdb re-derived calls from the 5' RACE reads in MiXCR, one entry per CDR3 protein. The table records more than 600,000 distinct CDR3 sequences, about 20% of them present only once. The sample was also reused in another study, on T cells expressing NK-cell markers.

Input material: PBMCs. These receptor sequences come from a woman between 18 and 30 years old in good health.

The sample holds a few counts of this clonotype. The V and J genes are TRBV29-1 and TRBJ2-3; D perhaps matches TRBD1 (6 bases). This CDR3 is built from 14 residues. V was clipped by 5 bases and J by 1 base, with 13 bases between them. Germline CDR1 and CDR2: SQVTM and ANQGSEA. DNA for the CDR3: TGCAGCGTTCTTCGGGACATCGGCACAGATACGCAGTATTTT. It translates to CSVLRDIGTDTQYF.

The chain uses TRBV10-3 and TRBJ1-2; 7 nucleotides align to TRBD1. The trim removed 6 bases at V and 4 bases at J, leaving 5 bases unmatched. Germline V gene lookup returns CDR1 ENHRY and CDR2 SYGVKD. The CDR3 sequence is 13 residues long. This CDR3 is CAIRNRGFYGYTF. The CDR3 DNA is TGTGCCATCAGGAACAGGGGCTTCTATGGCTACACCTTC.